This passage covers 27 T cell receptor beta chains from one sample sequenced in a study of T-cell reconstitution after alpha-beta-depleted transplantation in children (dated by TCRdb to about 2016). The library was produced with PCR. The reads were generated on an Illumina HiSeq 2500. Molecular barcoding was employed in the preparation of TCR libraries, with unique molecular identifiers being used to normalize TCRbeta repertoire quantification. TCRdb reprocessing: public reads trimmed at Q25 with fastp, clones called with MiXCR, in-frame beta chains kept. Entries are consolidated by CDR3 protein sequence, retaining the most common genes and DNA. The sample table records 440,000 or so distinct CDR3 sequences; 11% of these occur just once. Over 4.5% of the sample is in the top ten clones. Sequences were derived from PBMCs from the stem cell graft donor, sampled from the stem cell graft. Receptors originate from a human donor who donated a stem cell graft to a child with acute myeloid leukemia.

This clonotype was found a few times. A read error may produce the germline difference seen at one junction end. V is TRBV20-1 and J is TRBJ1-2; 8 bases line up with TRBD1. This CDR3 has 13 residues. The germline gives CDR1 DFQATT, CDR2 SNEGSKA (reference sequence). CDR3 residues: CSARAGQAVGYPF. As DNA, the CDR3 is TGCAGTGCTCGAGCGGGACAGGCGGTCGGCTACCCCTTC.

This clonotype came up a few times. V is TRBV7-9 and J is TRBJ1-4, with D hard to call. V lost 5 bases, J lost 5 bases, and 18 bases lay in between. CDR1 and CDR2 from the germline V gene are SEHNR and FQNEAQ (reference sequence). This CDR3 has 16 amino acids. CDR3 bases: TGTGCCAGCAGCCCAAGTTTCACGGGCGTGAATGAAAAACTGTTTTTT. As protein: CASSPSFTGVNEKLFF.

The J gene is TRBJ2-7, the V gene TRBV6-5; 7 bases fit TRBD2. The CDR3 is made up of 15 amino acids. Germline assignment: CDR1 MNHEY and CDR2 SVGAGI. V shed 0 bases, J shed 0 bases, and the junction held 2 bases outside the gene matches. The CDR3 nucleotides read TGTGCCAGCAGTTACTCGGCTAGCGGCTCCTACGAGCAGTACTTC. Its translation is CASSYSASGSYEQYF.

This clonotype was recorded a few times. V and J are TRBV29-1 and TRBJ1-3; D gene ambiguous. CDR1 and CDR2 from the germline V gene are SQVTM and ANQGSEA. V lost 4 bases and J 3 bases, leaving 10 bases between the germline ends. The length of the CDR3 is 13 residues. CDR3 amino acids: CSVGSQIGNTIYF. CDR3 DNA: TGCAGCGTTGGGTCCCAGATTGGAAACACCATATATTTT.

This clonotype showed up just a few times. The genes are TRBV4-1 and TRBJ1-1; D may be TRBD1 (6 bases). Germline assignment: CDR1 MGHRA and CDR2 YSYEKL. Trimming removed 0 bases from V and 2 bases from J, with 7 bases in between. The CDR3 consists of 14 residues. This CDR3 is CASSQEGANTEAFF. The DNA for the CDR3 is TGCGCCAGCAGCCAAGAGGGGGCTAACACTGAAGCTTTCTTT.

This clonotype was recorded many times. The J gene is TRBJ2-1, the V gene TRBV10-3, with D tentatively TRBD2 (6 bases). Germline-derived CDR1 and CDR2 are ENHRY and SYGVKD. This CDR3 contains 16 residues. V was pared by 3 bases and J by 6 bases, with 18 bases between. The CDR3 sequence: CAISDVTHGSSNEQFF. CDR3 DNA sequence: TGTGCCATCAGTGATGTGACCCACGGGAGTTCCAATGAGCAGTTCTTC.

This clonotype was counted only a few times. The rearrangement uses TRBV4-1 and TRBJ1-5; D unclear. The V end was cut by 9 bases, the J end by 3 bases, with 15 bases between. This CDR3 comprises 14 residues. The germline V gene encodes CDR1 MGHRA and CDR2 YSYEKL. In DNA, the CDR3 is TGCGCCAGTGGAGCCTTAACCCACAATCAGCCCCAGCATTTT. Residues: CASGALTHNQPQHF.

In this sample, this clonotype turned up a few times. The genes are TRBV29-1 and TRBJ2-2; D is perhaps TRBD1 (6 bases). Per the germline V gene, CDR1 is SQVTM and CDR2 is ANQGSEA. V lost 5 bases and J 9 bases, leaving 16 bases between the germline ends. This CDR3 contains 13 residues. CDR3 DNA: TGCAGCGTTTTCTCCAGGGACAACCGGGAGCTGTTTTTT. Protein: CSVFSRDNRELFF.

This rearrangement joins TRBV20-1 to TRBJ2-1; 9 bases map to TRBD2. This CDR3 contains 14 residues. V shed 1 base and J 8 bases; nucleotides not matched to a gene: 6. CDR1 is DFQATT, CDR2 SNEGSKA, per germline (reference sequence). CDR3 nucleotide sequence: TGCAGTGCTAGAGCCGCTAGCGGGACGGATGAGCAGTTCTTC. This sequence encodes CSARAASGTDEQFF.

In its sample, this clonotype was seen a few times. This chain connects TRBV7-3 to TRBJ2-3; D not resolved. This CDR3 spans 15 amino acids. V dropped 1 base and J dropped 0 bases, with 8 bases sitting between them. Germline V gene sequence: CDR1 SGHTA, CDR2 FQGTGA. The CDR3, as DNA: TGTGCCAGCAGCTTAAGCCTTGCTAGCACAGATACGCAGTATTTT. It specifies CASSLSLASTDTQYF.

The chain combines TRBV12-3 or TRBV12-4 with TRBJ2-7; D is unclear. This CDR3 spans 15 amino acids. The ends were cut back, 2 bases at V and 3 bases at J, with 14 bases in the middle. CDR3 nucleotide sequence: TGTGCCAGCAGTTTATTCCTAGGACCCCACTACGAGCAGTACTTC. This gives the protein CASSLFLGPHYEQYF.

This clonotype was found many times. This sequence joins TRBV20-1 and TRBJ2-3; D may be TRBD1 or TRBD2 (5 bases each). Germline V gene sequence: CDR1 DFQATT, CDR2 SNEGSKA (reference sequence). This CDR3 has 15 amino acids. With 6 bases removed from V and 2 bases from J, the gap between germline ends came to 18 bases. CDR3 sequence (DNA): TGCAGTGCCTTACCGGGGTGGGACCACACAGATACGCAGTATTTT. The encoded protein is CSALPGWDHTDTQYF.

This clonotype was seen at least ten times. The gene calls are TRBV3-1 and TRBJ2-7, with a weak D call TRBD2 (6 bases). The CDR3 spans 14 residues. Deletions cut 1 base from V and 6 bases from J, with 13 bases between. The germline CDR1 and CDR2 sequences are LGHDT and YNNKEL (reference sequence). The CDR3 DNA sequence: TGTGCCAGCAGCCAAGTGTCGGGGGAAACCGAGCAGTACTTC. It translates to CASSQVSGETEQYF.

V usage is TRBV11-3 and J usage is TRBJ1-1; D not resolved. The V end was cut by 2 bases, the J end by 4 bases, with 11 bases between. From germline, CDR1 is SGHNT and CDR2 YENEEA. This CDR3 spans 14 amino acids. CDR3 loop: CASSLTPISTEAFF. The DNA for the CDR3 is TGTGCCAGCAGCTTAACCCCAATCAGCACTGAAGCTTTCTTT. Based on the CDR3 plus reference TRBV11-3 and TRBJ1-1, the full variable domain is EAGVVQSPRYKIIEKKQPVAFWCNPISGHNTLYWYLQNLGQGPELLIRYENEEAVDDSQLPKDRFSAERLKGVDSTLKIQPAELGDSAVYLCASSLTPISTEAFFGQGTRLTVV.

This chain joins TRBV29-1 and TRBJ2-5; TRBD1 is a possible D gene (5 bases). From germline, CDR1 is SQVTM and CDR2 ANQGSEA. V was pared by 5 bases and J by 6 bases, with 13 bases between. The CDR3 sequence is 12 residues long. This CDR3 reads CSVIQGEQTQYF. As DNA, the CDR3 is TGCAGCGTTATTCAGGGTGAACAGACCCAGTACTTC. Complete variable domain (other parts from reference TRBV29-1 and TRBJ2-5): SAVISQKPSRDICQRGTSLTIQCQVDSQVTMMFWYRQQPGQSLTLIATANQGSEATYESGFVIDKFPISRPNLTFSTLTVSNMSPEDSSIYLCSVIQGEQTQYFGPGTRLLVL.

This clonotype has more than one count but fewer than ten. The chain recombines TRBV24-1 with TRBJ2-1; D is ambiguous. The CDR3 is made up of 13 amino acids. Trimming cost V 4 bases and J 11 bases, with 14 bases left between them. In germline, CDR1 is KGHDR, CDR2 SFDVKD. The CDR3 loop is CATSEGLTSQQFF. The CDR3 coding sequence is TGTGCCACCAGTGAAGGCCTTACCAGTCAGCAGTTCTTC.

This clonotype was counted at least ten times. The V and J genes are TRBV5-5 and TRBJ2-7, with D hard to call. The V gene's germline CDR1 is SGHKS and CDR2 YYEKEE (reference sequence). V lost 0 bases and J 2 bases, leaving 0 bases between the germline ends. This CDR3 contains 11 residues. In DNA, the CDR3 is TGTGCCAGCAGCTTGGCCTACGAGCAGTACGTC. Translating it yields CASSLAYEQYV.

In its sample, this clonotype was seen a few times. V usage is TRBV2 and J usage is TRBJ1-6; 10 bases match TRBD1. CDR1 and CDR2 from the germline V gene are SNHLY and FYNNEI. The CDR3 has 17 residues. With 4 bases clipped from V and 4 bases from J, the junction kept 7 bases outside the gene matches. CDR3 amino acids: CASSVPGTGDYNSPLHF. The CDR3 nucleotides are TGTGCCAGCAGTGTTCCCGGGACAGGGGATTATAATTCACCCCTCCACTTT.

This clonotype came up a few times. The genes are TRBV6-1 and TRBJ2-7; 11 bases map to TRBD2. Unmatched junction bases numbered 12, after V lost 2 bases and J lost 0 bases. The CDR3 length is 19 residues. CDR1 and CDR2 (germline): MNHNS, SASEGT. CDR3 region: CASSELAGGLRLSSYEQYF. As DNA, the CDR3 is TGTGCCAGCAGTGAACTAGCGGGAGGCCTGAGGCTGAGCTCCTACGAGCAGTACTTC.

The chain combines TRBV7-9 with TRBJ2-7; D is uncertain. CDR1 is SEHNR and CDR2 is FQNEAQ in the germline V gene (reference sequence). CDR3 length: 10 residues. Trimming took 7 bases from V and 3 from J, leaving 4 bases between them. The CDR3 bases are TGTGCCAGCAACCACTACGAGCAGTACTTC. It codes for CASNHYEQYF.

This clonotype showed up just a few times. The rearrangement links TRBV9 to TRBJ1-5; D is possibly TRBD1 (5 bases). The CDR3 spans 13 residues. From germline, CDR1 is SGDLS and CDR2 YYNGEE. Trimming removed 0 bases from V and 9 bases from J, with 10 bases in between. This CDR3 reads CASSVEDGGPQHF. For the CDR3, the DNA is TGTGCCAGCAGCGTAGAGGACGGGGGGCCCCAGCATTTT.

This clonotype appeared a few times. This sequence joins TRBV7-6 and TRBJ2-3, with unresolved D. Trimming left V 7 bases short and J 0 bases short, with 14 bases between. Germline CDR1 reads SGHVS; CDR2 reads FNYEAQ. The CDR3 has 15 residues. CDR3 region: CASIPSGVSTDTQYF. CDR3 bases: TGTGCCAGCATCCCGAGTGGTGTAAGCACAGATACGCAGTATTTT. The full variable domain, with the rest looked up from reference TRBV7-6 and TRBJ2-3, is GAGVSQSPRYKVTKRGQDVALRCDPISGHVSLYWYRQALGQGPEFLTYFNYEAQQDKSGLPNDRFSAERPEGSISTLTIQRTEQRDSAMYRCASIPSGVSTDTQYFGPGTRLTVL.

This clonotype was found a few times. V and J are TRBV4-3 and TRBJ1-4; no definite D call. V was clipped by 0 bases and J by 6 bases, with 5 bases between them. The germline gives CDR1 LGHNA, CDR2 YSLEER. The CDR3 is 13 amino acids. CDR3 DNA: TGCGCCAGCAGCCAAGATGGGGATGAAAAACTGTTTTTT. Protein sequence: CASSQDGDEKLFF.

This clonotype was counted between two and nine times. The V gene is TRBV12-3 or TRBV12-4, the J gene TRBJ1-6; the D is unclear. This CDR3 is 15 amino acids long. The germline V and J ends were trimmed by 2 bases and 2 bases, with 7 bases remaining between them. For the CDR3, the DNA is TGTGCCAGCAGTTTACGGGAGACCTATAATTCACCCCTCCACTTT. Translated, it gives CASSLRETYNSPLHF.

This clonotype was picked up many times. The V and J genes are TRBV19 and TRBJ1-5, with D perhaps TRBD1 (6 bases). This CDR3 region has 13 residues. V was trimmed by 6 bases and J by 4 bases, leaving 10 bases between them. Looked up from germline, CDR1 is LNHDA and CDR2 is SQIVND (reference sequence). The CDR3 coding sequence is TGTGCCAGTAGCCGGACAGAAAATCAGCCCCAGCATTTT. Residues: CASSRTENQPQHF.

The CDR3 here is CASSLFGGGELFF. Here the CDR3 DNA reads TGTGCCAGCAGCTTATTTGGGGGCGGGGAGCTGTTTTTT. The chain is built from TRBV7-2 and TRBJ2-2; D possibly matches TRBD1 or TRBD2 (5 bases each). This CDR3 spans 13 amino acids. V lost 2 bases and J lost 7, with 8 bases in between. From germline, CDR1 is SGHTA and CDR2 FQGNSA.

This clonotype was detected only a few times. The V call is TRBV12-3 or TRBV12-4, the J call TRBJ1-2; no firm D call. V lost 7 bases and J 3 bases, leaving 12 bases between the germline ends. The CDR3 is made up of 13 amino acids. CDR3 DNA: TGTGCCAGCACCCGAAACTCTGACTATGGCTACACCTTC. Protein: CASTRNSDYGYTF.